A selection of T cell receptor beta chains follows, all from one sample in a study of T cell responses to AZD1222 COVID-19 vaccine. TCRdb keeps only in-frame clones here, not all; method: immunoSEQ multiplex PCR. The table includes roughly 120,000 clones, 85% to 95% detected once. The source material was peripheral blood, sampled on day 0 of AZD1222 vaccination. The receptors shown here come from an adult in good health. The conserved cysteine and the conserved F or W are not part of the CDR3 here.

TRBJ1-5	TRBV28	ASRPGQENQPQH
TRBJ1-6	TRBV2	ASSEAADRGWDNSPLH
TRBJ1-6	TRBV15	ATTHLGHTGLSHNSPLH
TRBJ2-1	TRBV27	ASSSLPPGEQF
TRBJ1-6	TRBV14	ASSQDLVQGYWSDSPLH
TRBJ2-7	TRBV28	ASSFQGGSYEQY
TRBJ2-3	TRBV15	ATSRDLDDTQY
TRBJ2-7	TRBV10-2	ASVSGLSAYEQY
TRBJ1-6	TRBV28	ASRSGTDNSPLH
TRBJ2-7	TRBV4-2	ASSQGDRGRYEQY
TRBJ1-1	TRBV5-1	ASSHGQVAEAF
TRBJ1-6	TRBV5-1	ASSLAGGDSPLH
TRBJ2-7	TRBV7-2	ASSLRQVNYEQY
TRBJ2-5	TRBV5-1	ASTPSGRQETQY
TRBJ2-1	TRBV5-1	ASSLGGMDNEQF
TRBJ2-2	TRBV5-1	ASRWVGGELF
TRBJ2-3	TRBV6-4	ASSDSTGTDTQY
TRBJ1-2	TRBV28	ASSPSGATNYGYT
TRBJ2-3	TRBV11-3	ASSRGADTQY
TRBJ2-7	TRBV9	ASSVVPGGVYEQY
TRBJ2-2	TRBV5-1	ASSFGDRGTGELF
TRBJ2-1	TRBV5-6	ASTSGLAENNEQF
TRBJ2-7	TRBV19	ASSIAGGLAGGEQY
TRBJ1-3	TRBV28	ASSSFMGNTIY
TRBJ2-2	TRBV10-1	ASGENTGELF
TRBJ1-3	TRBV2	ASHRDRDRDTIY
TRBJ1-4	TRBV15	ATSREGGERANEKLF
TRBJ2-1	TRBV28	ASTQLAGYNEQF
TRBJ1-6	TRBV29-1	SAKQGGNSPLH
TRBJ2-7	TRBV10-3	ATSDVTYEQY
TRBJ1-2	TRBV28	ASMGRANYGYT
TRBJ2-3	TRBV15	ATSRTPLGADTQY
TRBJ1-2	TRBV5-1	ASSSQVYGYT
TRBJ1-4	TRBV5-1	ASSIQGDRGEKLF